This is a list of T cell receptor beta chains from one sample in a study of cytomegalovirus exposure and HLA in healthy donors. Sequencing was performed with immunoSEQ multiplex PCR; in TCRdb, only in-frame clones are kept and a portion is missing. The sample has 140,000 or so clones; 78% are singletons. Material for sequencing was PBMCs. The receptors derive from a female donor in good health and CMV-seronegative. The CDR3 runs from the conserved cysteine through the conserved F or W. Each record gives: clone size, J gene, V gene, D gene, CDR3 protein, CDR3 DNA. D genes are given only for firm matches. Size tells how often a clone was seen (once, few, many) or the class of an expanded clone, and some rows leave it out.

-	TRBJ2-1	TRBV28	TRBD1	CASSLPGQGYNEQFF	TGTGCCAGCAGTTTACCGGGACAGGGGTACAATGAGCAGTTCTTC
-	TRBJ2-1	TRBV19	TRBD2	CASSSQGLAGVGEQFF	TGTGCCAGTAGTAGCCAGGGACTAGCGGGGGTAGGGGAGCAGTTCTTC
-	TRBJ1-1	TRBV7-2	-	CASSLFPVTEAFF	TGTGCCAGCAGCTTGTTCCCAGTCACTGAAGCTTTCTTT
-	TRBJ2-5	TRBV6-1	TRBD2	CASSEQRGETQYF	TGTGCCAGCAGTGAACAGCGGGGGGAGACCCAGTACTTC
-	TRBJ1-4	TRBV4-1	-	CASSQEVGATNEKLFF	TGCGCCAGCAGCCAAGAGGTCGGAGCAACTAATGAAAAACTGTTTTTT
-	TRBJ1-2	TRBV10-3	-	CAIRQDLGLGGYTF	TGTGCCATACGACAGGACCTTGGCCTGGGGGGCTACACCTTC
-	TRBJ2-1	TRBV12-2	-	CASRLEVGRCSYNEQFF	TGTGCAAGTCGCTTAGAAGTGGGCAGGTGCTCCTACAATGAGCAGTTCTTC
-	TRBJ2-7	TRBV7-9	-	CASSSDIDMTYEQYF	TGTGCCAGCAGCTCCGACATAGACATGACCTACGAGCAGTACTTC
-	TRBJ1-6	TRBV6-1	TRBD1	CASSERTGSSYNSPLHF	TGTGCCAGCAGTGAACGGACAGGTAGCTCCTATAATTCACCCCTCCACTTT
-	TRBJ1-5	TRBV19	TRBD1	CASTGTGAPLSNQPQHF	TGTGCCAGCACCGGGACAGGGGCCCCTTTAAGCAATCAGCCCCAGCATTTT
once	TRBJ2-5	TRBV4-1	TRBD2	CASSQDWGASGRRGGTQYF	TGCGCCAGCAGCCAAGATTGGGGGGCTAGCGGGAGGAGAGGTGGGACCCAGTACTTC
once	TRBJ1-2	TRBV29-1	-	CSVGGGKYGYTF	TGCAGCGTCGGAGGAGGGAAGTATGGCTACACCTTC
few	TRBJ1-1	TRBV6-5	TRBD1	CASTKEGTGGKAFF	TGTGCCAGCACCAAAGAGGGGACAGGGGGAAAAGCTTTCTTT
-	TRBJ1-2	TRBV27	-	CASSPYGGGRINYGYTF	TGTGCCAGCAGTCCATACGGCGGAGGGAGAATAAACTATGGCTACACCTTC
-	TRBJ1-2	TRBV19	-	CASSIASGYGYTF	TGTGCCAGTAGTATAGCGTCGGGGTATGGCTACACCTTC
-	TRBJ2-7	TRBV6-1	-	CASSEEYAYF	TGTGCCAGCAGTGAGGAGTACGCTTACTTC
-	TRBJ1-2	TRBV19	-	CASSILSGGADGYPF	TGTGCCAGTAGTATCCTCTCGGGGGGGGCGGATGGCTACCCCTTC
-	TRBJ2-7	TRBV27	-	CASSSRTNHQQYF	TGTGCCAGCAGTTCACGGACTAATCATCAGCAGTACTTC
-	TRBJ2-3	TRBV5-1	TRBD1	CASSFFNRGQADTQYF	TGCGCCAGCAGCTTTTTTAACAGGGGGCAGGCAGATACGCAGTATTTT
-	TRBJ1-4	TRBV20-1	-	CSAKVGAKIFF	TGCAGTGCTAAGGTGGGGGCGAAAATCTTTTTT
-	TRBJ2-2	TRBV6-1	TRBD1	CASSEWAIQGTGELFF	TGTGCCAGCAGTGAATGGGCGATACAGGGGACCGGGGAGCTGTTTTTT
few	TRBJ1-1	TRBV25-1	-	CASSDYKNTEAFF	TGTGCCAGCAGTGATTACAAGAACACTGAAGCTTTCTTT
-	TRBJ2-3	TRBV29-1	-	CSAAGRYTDTQYF	TGCAGCGCGGCAGGGAGGTACACAGATACGCAGTATTTT
-	TRBJ2-7	TRBV7-2	TRBD1	CASSVGTGGFYEQYF	TGTGCCAGCAGCGTGGGGACAGGGGGATTCTACGAGCAGTACTTC
-	TRBJ2-5	TRBV5-1	TRBD2	CASSFGTTRETQYF	TGCGCCAGCAGCTTCGGGACTACTAGGGAGACCCAGTACTTC
-	TRBJ2-5	TRBV30	TRBD2	CAGRLALSGKTQYF	TGTGCCGGAAGACTAGCGTTAAGTGGGAAGACCCAGTACTTC
-	TRBJ2-7	TRBV28	TRBD2	CASSLGRVSYEQYF	TGTGCCAGCAGTTTGGGGAGGGTATCCTACGAGCAGTACTTC
few	TRBJ2-5	TRBV7-3	-	CASSLTLQETQYF	TGTGCCAGCAGCTTAACCCTCCAAGAGACCCAGTACTTC
-	TRBJ1-6	TRBV11-3	-	CASSSRPQGVSPLHF	TGTGCCAGCAGCTCGCGACCCCAAGGGGTTTCACCCCTCCACTTT
once	TRBJ2-3	TRBV5-4	-	CASSTYRPSTDTQYF	TGTGCCAGCAGCACCTACAGGCCTAGCACAGATACGCAGTATTTT
-	TRBJ2-5	TRBV28	-	CASRRQGGETQYF	TGTGCCAGCAGACGCCAGGGAGGAGAGACCCAGTACTTC
-	TRBJ2-2	TRBV28	TRBD2	CASSSLAGGPTGGELFF	TGTGCCAGCAGTTCACTAGCGGGGGGGCCGACCGGCGGGGAGCTGTTTTTT
-	TRBJ1-5	TRBV11-3	-	CASSLGGFQPQHF	TGTGCCAGCAGCTTAGGAGGGTTTCAGCCCCAGCATTTT
-	TRBJ2-7	TRBV10-1	-	CASSLKPHYEQYF	TGCGCCAGCAGTCTGAAACCCCACTACGAGCAGTACTTC
-	TRBJ1-5	TRBV19	-	CASSPANQPQHF	TGTGCCAGTAGTCCAGCGAATCAGCCCCAGCATTTT
few	TRBJ1-1	TRBV29-1	-	CSVDGQHTEAFF	TGCAGCGTAGATGGACAGCACACTGAAGCTTTCTTT
-	TRBJ2-3	TRBV18	TRBD2	CASSPLVGLAGVRDTQYF	TGTGCCAGCTCACCACTGGTAGGCCTAGCGGGAGTAAGGGATACGCAGTATTTT
-	TRBJ2-5	TRBV28	-	CASSFNENLETQYF	TGTGCCAGCAGTTTTAACGAGAATTTGGAGACCCAGTACTTC
-	TRBJ2-3	TRBV9	-	CASSTLGTTSTDTQYF	TGTGCCAGCAGCACCCTCGGGACAACAAGCACAGATACGCAGTATTTT
-	TRBJ2-7	TRBV7-9	TRBD2	CSSSLDGRGVDEQYF	TGTTCCAGCAGCTTAGACGGCCGGGGGGTCGACGAGCAGTACTTC
-	TRBJ2-5	TRBV10-3	-	CAISDNSRAKETQYF	TGTGCCATCAGTGACAACAGCAGGGCAAAAGAGACCCAGTACTTC
once	TRBJ2-7	TRBV15	-	CATRLSAGTYEQYF	TGTGCCACCCGCTTGTCGGCAGGGACCTACGAGCAGTACTTC
-	TRBJ2-1	TRBV5-4	TRBD2	CASSFMVVGLAGERNEQFF	TGTGCCAGCAGCTTTATGGTTGTGGGGCTAGCGGGAGAGAGAAATGAGCAGTTCTTC
once	TRBJ2-1	TRBV28	-	CASRPDIRRYNEQFF	TGTGCCAGCAGACCTGACATCCGACGCTACAATGAGCAGTTCTTC
-	TRBJ2-1	TRBV4-1	TRBD1	CASSQDLDRPSSYNEQFF	TGCGCCAGCAGCCAAGATCTGGACAGGCCGAGCTCCTACAATGAGCAGTTCTTC
-	TRBJ2-7	TRBV7-2	-	CASSLSSGTDEQYF	TGTGCCAGCAGCTTAAGTTCGGGAACCGACGAGCAGTACTTC
-	TRBJ2-7	TRBV20-1	-	CSATVEGQQYF	TGCAGTGCTACCGTGGAGGGCCAGCAGTACTTC
once	TRBJ2-3	TRBV9	-	CASSVFEGGTDTQYF	TGTGCCAGCAGCGTGTTTGAGGGGGGGACAGATACGCAGTATTTT
few	TRBJ2-1	TRBV6-6	-	CASSYSPRPDNEQFF	TGTGCCAGCAGTTACTCTCCTAGACCCGACAATGAGCAGTTCTTC
once	TRBJ2-1	TRBV5-1	TRBD2	CASSLLADYYNEQFF	TGCGCCAGCAGCCTCCTAGCGGATTACTACAATGAGCAGTTCTTC
-	TRBJ1-5	TRBV6-1	-	CASSLQGKSNQPQHF	TGTGCCAGCAGTCTACAGGGCAAAAGCAATCAGCCCCAGCATTTT
-	TRBJ2-1	TRBV4-1	-	CASSRSRALGDEQFF	TGCGCCAGCAGCCGTTCTCGGGCCCTCGGGGATGAGCAGTTCTTC
-	TRBJ2-7	TRBV7-6	TRBD2	CASSLRGGFREQYF	TGTGCCAGCAGCTTAAGGGGAGGGTTTCGGGAGCAGTACTTC
-	TRBJ1-1	TRBV2	TRBD1	CASPSGTGQTNTEAFF	TGTGCCAGCCCCTCCGGAACGGGACAGACCAACACTGAAGCTTTCTTT
-	TRBJ2-2	TRBV9	TRBD1	CASSVAFAGQGLAGELFF	TGTGCCAGCAGCGTAGCCTTTGCGGGACAGGGTTTGGCCGGGGAGCTGTTTTTT
once	TRBJ1-1	TRBV29-1	TRBD1	CSAGTGVWGRTQMNTEAFF	TGCAGCGCTGGGACAGGGGTATGGGGAAGGACACAGATGAACACTGAAGCTTTCTTT
once	TRBJ1-5	TRBV5-1	-	CASSLMGPASNQPQHF	TGCGCCAGCAGCTTGATGGGGCCAGCAAGCAATCAGCCCCAGCATTTT
-	TRBJ1-4	TRBV19	TRBD1	CASSTVGQGLEKLFF	TGTGCCAGTAGCACCGTCGGACAGGGCCTTGAAAAACTGTTTTTT
-	TRBJ2-5	TRBV5-6	-	CASREVGRGETQYF	TGTGCCAGCAGGGAGGTGGGCAGGGGAGAGACCCAGTACTTC